Here is one T cell receptor (beta chain) with its context. Its antigen is as yet unknown. This sample is drawn from a study of cytomegalovirus exposure and HLA in healthy donors. Findings of the study overall: In the 130 or so validation repertoires, approximately 94% of cluster scores exceeded 0, per a later analysis.

The repertoire was sequenced with immunoSEQ multiplex PCR; TCRdb's copy has only in-frame clones and lacks some. Of under 300,000 clones in the sample, around 90% were seen once. Per the germline V gene, CDR1 is SGHTA and CDR2 is FQGNSA. The CDR3 consists of 14 residues. The V gene lost 1 base and the J gene lost 6 bases, with 13 bases spanning the gap. The sample consisted of PBMCs. The V gene is TRBV7-2, the J gene TRBJ2-7; possible D gene TRBD1, 7 bases. This receptor was obtained from a woman in her late teens or twenties in good health and CMV-seronegative. The CDR3: CASSLVRGDSEQYF. The CDR3 nucleotides are TGTGCCAGCAGCTTAGTCAGGGGGGATTCCGAGCAGTACTTC.